This T cell receptor beta chain was identified in a study of T-cell memory formation after mild COVID-19. Study findings and constraints: For second-wave clones that peaked at day 37, SARS-CoV-2 specificity went unverified.

This CDR3 is built from 15 residues. Germline trimming cut 5 bases from V and 1 base from J; bases unmatched to any gene: 7. CDR1 is MNHEY and CDR2 is SVGAGI in the germline V gene. For this clonotype: Antigen: not known.

TCRdb reprocessed the 5' RACE reads via MiXCR and lists one record per CDR3 protein. The table shows 250,000 to 300,000 distinct CDR3 sequences, with about 17% occurring only once. The chain carries TRBV6-5 and TRBJ1-2, with TRBD1 identical over 7 bases. Sequencing was done on a sample of PBMCs or a T cell subset sorted from them (not recorded which). This sequence originates from a man younger than 30 who had mild COVID-19 (a few samples of this study predate the infection). Cell type and time point are not known. The CDR3 coding sequence is TGTGCCAGCAGTCCCCAGGGGGGTTTTAACTATGGCTACACCTTC. It is translated as CASSPQGGFNYGYTF.